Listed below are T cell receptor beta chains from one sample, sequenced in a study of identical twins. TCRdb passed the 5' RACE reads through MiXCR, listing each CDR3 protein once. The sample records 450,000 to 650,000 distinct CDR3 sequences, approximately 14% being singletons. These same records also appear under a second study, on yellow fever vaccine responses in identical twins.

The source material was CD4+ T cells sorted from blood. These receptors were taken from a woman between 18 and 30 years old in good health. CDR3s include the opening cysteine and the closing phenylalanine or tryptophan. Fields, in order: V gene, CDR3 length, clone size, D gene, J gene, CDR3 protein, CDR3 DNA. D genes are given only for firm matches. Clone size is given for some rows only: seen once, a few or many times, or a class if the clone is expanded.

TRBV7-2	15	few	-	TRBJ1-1	CASSFGPPRNTEAFF	TGTGCCAGCAGCTTTGGGCCGCCGCGGAACACTGAAGCTTTCTTT
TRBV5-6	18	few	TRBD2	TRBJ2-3	CASSPWAGGPGGTDTQYF	TGTGCCAGCAGCCCCTGGGCGGGGGGGCCGGGGGGCACAGATACGCAGTATTTT
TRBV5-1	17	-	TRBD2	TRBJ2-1	CASSLSGRGSSYNEQFF	TGCGCCAGCAGCTTGTCAGGGAGGGGAAGCTCCTACAATGAGCAGTTCTTC
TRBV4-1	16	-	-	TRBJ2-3	CASSLTGPPSTDTQYF	TGCGCCAGCAGCCTTACAGGGCCTCCTAGCACAGATACGCAGTATTTT
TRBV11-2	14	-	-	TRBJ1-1	CASSPLAGDTEAFF	TGTGCCAGCAGCCCCCTGGCCGGAGACACTGAAGCTTTCTTT
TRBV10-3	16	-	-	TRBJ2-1	CAISDLPGVIGNEQFF	TGTGCCATCAGTGATCTTCCGGGAGTGATAGGCAATGAGCAGTTCTTC
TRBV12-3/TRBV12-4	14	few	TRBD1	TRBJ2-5	CASSTYGTEETQYF	TGTGCCAGCAGCACCTATGGGACAGAAGAGACCCAGTACTTC
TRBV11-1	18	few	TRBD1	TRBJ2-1	CASSLSRSGQGANNEQFF	TGTGCCAGCAGCTTAAGTCGCAGCGGACAGGGGGCGAACAATGAGCAGTTCTTC
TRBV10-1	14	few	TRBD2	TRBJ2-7	CASSENGGSAEQYF	TGCGCCAGCAGTGAGAACGGCGGGAGTGCCGAGCAGTACTTC
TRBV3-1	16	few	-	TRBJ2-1	CASSQPQGESYNEQFF	TGTGCCAGCAGCCAGCCCCAGGGAGAGTCCTACAATGAGCAGTTCTTC
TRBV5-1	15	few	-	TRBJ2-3	CASSRDLPSTDTQYF	TGCGCCAGCAGCAGGGATTTGCCAAGCACAGATACGCAGTATTTT
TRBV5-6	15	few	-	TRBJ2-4	CASSLGGVTKNIQYF	TGTGCCAGCAGCTTGGGCGGGGTGACCAAAAACATTCAGTACTTC
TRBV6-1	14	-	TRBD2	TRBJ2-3	CASRASGGTDTQYF	TGTGCCAGCAGGGCTAGCGGGGGTACAGATACGCAGTATTTT
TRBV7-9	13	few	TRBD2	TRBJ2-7	CASSWTSGNEQYF	TGTGCCAGCAGCTGGACTAGCGGGAACGAGCAGTACTTC
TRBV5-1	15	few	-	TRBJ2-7	CASSSWGQSSYEQYF	TGCGCCAGCAGCAGTTGGGGTCAGAGCTCCTACGAGCAGTACTTC
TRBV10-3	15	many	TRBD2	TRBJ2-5	CAISEPGLPIPAQYF	TGTGCCATCAGTGAGCCGGGACTACCCATTCCGGCCCAGTACTTC
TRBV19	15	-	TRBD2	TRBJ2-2	CASTQTSGSAGELFF	TGTGCCAGTACCCAGACTAGCGGGAGTGCCGGGGAGCTGTTTTTT
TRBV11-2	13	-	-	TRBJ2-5	CASSLRWQETQYF	TGTGCCAGCAGCTTGCGATGGCAAGAGACCCAGTACTTC
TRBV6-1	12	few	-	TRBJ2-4	CASSELGIIQYF	TGTGCCAGCAGTGAGTTGGGGATCATTCAGTACTTC
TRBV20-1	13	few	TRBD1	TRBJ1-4	CSAPQGAAEKLFF	TGCAGTGCTCCACAGGGGGCGGCTGAAAAACTGTTTTTT
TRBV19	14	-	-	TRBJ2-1	CASMVESSYNEQFF	TGTGCCAGTATGGTCGAGAGCTCCTACAATGAGCAGTTCTTC
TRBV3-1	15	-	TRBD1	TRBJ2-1	CASSQFLQGANEQFF	TGTGCCAGCAGCCAGTTCTTACAGGGGGCTAATGAGCAGTTCTTC
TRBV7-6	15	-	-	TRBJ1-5	CASSIGHLSNQPQHF	TGTGCCAGCAGCATCGGACACCTTAGCAATCAGCCCCAGCATTTT
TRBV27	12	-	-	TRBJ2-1	CASSSLVEKQFF	TGTGCCAGCAGTTCCCTCGTGGAAAAGCAGTTCTTC
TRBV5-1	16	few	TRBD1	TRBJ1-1	CASSLAGDRLNTEAFF	TGCGCCAGCAGCTTGGCCGGGGACAGACTGAACACTGAAGCTTTCTTT
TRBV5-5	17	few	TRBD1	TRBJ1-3	CASSLALLDRAGNTIYF	TGTGCCAGCAGCTTGGCCCTCCTGGACAGGGCTGGAAACACCATATATTTT
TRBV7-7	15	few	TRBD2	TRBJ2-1	CASSLRVAGVREQFF	TGTGCCAGCAGCTTACGAGTAGCGGGAGTGCGGGAGCAGTTCTTC
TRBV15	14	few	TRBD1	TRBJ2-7	CATSREGQGYEQYF	TGTGCCACCAGCAGAGAGGGACAGGGCTACGAGCAGTACTTC
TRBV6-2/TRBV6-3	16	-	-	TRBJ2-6	CASSRGIFSGANVLTF	TGTGCCAGCAGCCGCGGGATCTTTTCTGGGGCCAACGTCCTGACTTTC
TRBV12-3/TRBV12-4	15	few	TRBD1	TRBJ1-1	CASSSGQGRGAEAFF	TGTGCCAGCAGTTCCGGACAGGGCCGAGGGGCTGAAGCTTTCTTT
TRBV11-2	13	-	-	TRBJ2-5	CASSRIGGQTQYF	TGTGCCAGCAGCCGTATAGGGGGACAGACCCAGTACTTC
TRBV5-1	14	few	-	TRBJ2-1	CASSLEGRNNEQFF	TGCGCCAGCAGCTTGGAGGGCAGAAACAATGAGCAGTTCTTC
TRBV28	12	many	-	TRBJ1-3	CASRGSGNTIYF	TGTGCCAGCAGAGGGTCTGGAAACACCATATATTTT
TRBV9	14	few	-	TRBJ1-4	CASSVGQPSEKLFF	TGTGCCAGCAGCGTAGGACAGCCGAGTGAAAAACTGTTTTTT
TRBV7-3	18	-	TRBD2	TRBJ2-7	CASSLGRVAGGLGYEQYF	TGTGCCAGCAGCTTGGGGCGAGTAGCGGGAGGTTTAGGCTACGAGCAGTACTTC
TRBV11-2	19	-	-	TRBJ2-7	CASSLVRSGEVKRSYEQYF	TGTGCCAGCAGCTTAGTTCGATCGGGAGAGGTAAAGCGGTCTTACGAGCAGTACTTC